Ten or more counts support the clone carrying this T cell receptor beta chain. It was unsorted whole blood that yielded blood RNA, and germline DNA was also extracted. Chronic HBV infection was present, with no prior treatment. This sample was taken from a study of tumor-infiltrating lymphocytes in primary liver carcinoma. Using a constant-region primer together with ProtoScript II reverse transcriptase, TCR beta cDNA was made from 500 to 650 ng of total RNA. Library construction for TCR beta comprised three nested multiplex PCR rounds performed with slightly modified ARM-PCR. MiXCR was run by TCRdb on the multiplex PCR reads, yielding one entry per CDR3 protein. The sample yields approximately 330,000 distinct CDR3 sequences, less than 65% seen once. The sample consisted of peripheral blood. The receptor was derived from a man aged 40-50 years with primary liver carcinoma and hepatitis B virus infection.

This chain's CDR3 is CASSSQGSYGYTF. In DNA form, the CDR3 reads TGTGCCAGCAGTTCCCAGGGGTCGTATGGCTACACCTTC. This chain connects TRBV28 to TRBJ1-2, with D perhaps TRBD1 (6 bases). Germline V gene sequence: CDR1 MDHEN, CDR2 SYDVKM. This CDR3 has 13 amino acids. V was clipped by 4 bases and J by 5 bases, with 11 bases between them.